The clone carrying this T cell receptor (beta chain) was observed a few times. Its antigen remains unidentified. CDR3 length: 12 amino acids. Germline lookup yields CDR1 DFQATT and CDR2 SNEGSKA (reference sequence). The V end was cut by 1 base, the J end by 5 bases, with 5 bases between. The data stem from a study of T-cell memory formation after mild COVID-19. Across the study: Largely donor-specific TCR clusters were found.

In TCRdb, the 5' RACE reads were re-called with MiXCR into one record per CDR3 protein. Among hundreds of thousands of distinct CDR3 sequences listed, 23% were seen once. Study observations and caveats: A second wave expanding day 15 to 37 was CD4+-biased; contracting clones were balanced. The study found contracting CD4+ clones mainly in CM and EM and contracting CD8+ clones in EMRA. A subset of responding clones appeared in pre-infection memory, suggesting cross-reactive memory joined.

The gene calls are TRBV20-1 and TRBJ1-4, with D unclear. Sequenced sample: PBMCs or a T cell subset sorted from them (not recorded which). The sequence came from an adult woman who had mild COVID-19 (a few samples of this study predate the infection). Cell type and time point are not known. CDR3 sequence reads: CSARGWNEKLFF. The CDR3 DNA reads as TGCAGTGCTAGAGGTTGGAATGAAAAACTGTTTTTT.